This T cell receptor beta chain was profiled in a study of control samples from healthy donors and cancer patients. The V gene's germline CDR1 is SGHTA and CDR2 FQGNSA. The CDR3 totals 17 residues. V lost 1 base, J lost 2 bases, and 17 bases lay in between. The sample holds one count of this clone. Clones were sequenced by immunoSEQ multiplex PCR, and TCRdb holds only the in-frame ones, with some missing. The sample lists about 160,000 clones; approximately 94% were seen once. The specimen sequenced was PBMCs. This TCR was sampled from a man aged 55 to 69 with colorectal cancer. V usage is TRBV7-2 and J usage is TRBJ2-5, with unresolved D. Here the CDR3 reads CASSLGQALSRQETQYF. The CDR3 region has the DNA TGTGCCAGCAGCTTAGGTCAGGCCCTGTCAAGACAAGAGACCCAGTACTTC.